This TCR beta chain was identified during a study of blood T cell repertoires in COVID-19. CDR3 size: 15 residues. V was trimmed by 1 base and J by 4 bases, leaving 11 bases between them. CDR1 is KGHSH and CDR2 is LQKENI in the germline V gene. Using immunoSEQ multiplex PCR, the repertoire was profiled, and TCRdb retains in-frame clones only, with some absent. Among 100,000 to 120,000 clones, around 84% were seen once, and the ten largest hold less than 3.5%. Sequencing was done on a sample of peripheral blood. This receptor was obtained from a man aged 35 to 55 with acute or convalescent COVID-19. The V call is TRBV18, the J call TRBJ2-1; D might be TRBD2 (7 bases). As DNA, the CDR3 is TGTGCCAGCTCACCACGGGGGGGCATATACAATGAGCAGTTCTTC. This sequence encodes CASSPRGGIYNEQFF.